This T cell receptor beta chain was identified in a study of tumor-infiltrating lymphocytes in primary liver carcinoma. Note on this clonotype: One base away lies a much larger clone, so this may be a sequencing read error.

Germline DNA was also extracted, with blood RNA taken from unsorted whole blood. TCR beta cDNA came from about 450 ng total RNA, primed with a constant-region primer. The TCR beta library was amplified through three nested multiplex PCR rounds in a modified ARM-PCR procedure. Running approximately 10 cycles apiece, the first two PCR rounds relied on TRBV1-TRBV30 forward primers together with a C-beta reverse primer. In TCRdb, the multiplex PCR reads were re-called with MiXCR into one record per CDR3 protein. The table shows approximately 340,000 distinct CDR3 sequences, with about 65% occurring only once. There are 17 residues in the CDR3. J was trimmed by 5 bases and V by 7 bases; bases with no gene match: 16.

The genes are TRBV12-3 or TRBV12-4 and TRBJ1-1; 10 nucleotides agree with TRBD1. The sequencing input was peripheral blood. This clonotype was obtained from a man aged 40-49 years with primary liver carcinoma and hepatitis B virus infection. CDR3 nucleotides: TGTGCCAGCACTCCCGGGACAGGGGTCAGTATGGAAACTGAAGCTTTCTTT. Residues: CASTPGTGVSMETEAFF.